One T cell receptor (beta chain) is described in this entry. Per the original data handling: How many nucleated cells were present was estimated from reference gene primer amplification. Data came from immunoSEQ multiplex PCR; TCRdb stores just in-frame clones and leaves some out. V and J calls plus clone size are reproduced from that table; the DNA served to infer D and trimming. The sample has about 140,000 clones, around 84% seen once. Germline CDR1 ENHRY, CDR2 SYGVKD. Trimming cost V 8 bases and J 7 bases; bases outside gene matches: 13. This CDR3 contains 14 residues. This entry comes from a study of blood T cell repertoires in COVID-19. Across the study: Specimens from acute and convalescent COVID-19 originated in the United States, Italy and Spain. T cells, B-cell-depleted T cells, or PBMCs supplied cDNA or gDNA.

The material sequenced was peripheral blood. This rearrangement joins TRBV10-3 to TRBJ1-1; 7 positions match TRBD1. The sequence was collected from a woman aged 60-70 years with acute or convalescent COVID-19. DNA of the CDR3: TGTGCCATCCTGGGGACGGAGGGGGCAGGTGAAGCTTTCTTT. It yields the protein CAILGTEGAGEAFF.